This T cell receptor (beta chain) was identified during a study of regulatory T cells in long-lasting Graves disease. General observations from the study: Persistent Graves' disease cases displayed lower TCR diversity than newly diagnosed ones.

TCR beta libraries were built with iRepertoire HTBI primers and Arm-PCR of CDR3 regions. Authors' processing steps: The identification of 62 TRBV and roughly 14 TRBJ segments was made across samples. Each CDR3 protein gets one entry after TCRdb re-called the multiplex PCR reads with MiXCR. The V and J calls and clone size come from TCRdb's table, not from the authors' own analysis. The sample has approximately 400,000 distinct CDR3 sequences, approximately 25% seen once. The time point denotes: persistent/refractory GD, antithyroid drugs over 5 years with positive TRAb. Scientists built the TCR library using RNA that was extracted from PBMCs. Comments on this clonotype: Antigen: not known.

Trimming removed 0 bases from V and 5 bases from J, with 8 bases in between. There are 12 residues in the CDR3. Germline V gives CDR1 DFQATT, CDR2 SNEGSKA (reference sequence). The specimen was peripheral blood mononuclear cells (PBMCs), collected when the disease was refractory, from a patient treated with antithyroid drugs. The chain combines TRBV20-1 with TRBJ2-7; D is ambiguous. This clonotype was obtained from a woman in her forties with Graves disease. The CDR3 bases are TGCAGTGCTAGAGATCTGGTACACGAGCAGTACTTC. It codes for CSARDLVHEQYF.